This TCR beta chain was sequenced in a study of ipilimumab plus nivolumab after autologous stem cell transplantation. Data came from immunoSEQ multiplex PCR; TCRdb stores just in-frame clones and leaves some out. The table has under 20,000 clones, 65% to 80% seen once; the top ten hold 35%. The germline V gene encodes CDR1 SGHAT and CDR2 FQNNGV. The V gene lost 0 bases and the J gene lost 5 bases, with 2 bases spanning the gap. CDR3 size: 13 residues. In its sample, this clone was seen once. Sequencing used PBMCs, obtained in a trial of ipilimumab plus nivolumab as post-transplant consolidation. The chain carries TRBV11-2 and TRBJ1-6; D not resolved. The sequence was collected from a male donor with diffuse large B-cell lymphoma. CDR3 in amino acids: CASSLENNSPLHF. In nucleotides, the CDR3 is TGTGCCAGCAGCTTAGAGAATAATTCACCCCTCCACTTT.